A single sample is the source of the 26 T cell receptor beta chains below, sequenced in a study of identical twins. From the 5' RACE reads, TCRdb called clonotypes with MiXCR, one entry per CDR3 protein. Seen here are 420,000 or so distinct CDR3 sequences, roughly 20% observed once, and the top ten hold 10% to 15%. Sequencing was performed on naive T cells sorted from blood. These receptors were taken from a man between 45 and 60 years old in good health.

This clonotype turned up a few times. The V gene is TRBV6-5, the J gene TRBJ2-7; 7 bases agree with TRBD1. The CDR3 spans 12 residues. With 6 bases clipped from V and 6 bases from J, the junction kept 5 bases outside the gene matches. CDR1 is MNHEY, CDR2 SVGAGI, per germline. The CDR3 coding sequence is TGTGCCAGCAGGAGGGCAGGGGGCGAGCAGTACTTC. Amino acids: CASRRAGGEQYF.

The genes are TRBV12-3 or TRBV12-4 and TRBJ1-6, with 8 bases fitting TRBD1. The CDR3 is made up of 17 amino acids. The ends lost 5 bases at V and 0 bases at J; junction bases unmatched: 6. DNA for the CDR3: TGTGCCAGCAGTACATACAGGGGGAGCTCCTATAATTCACCCCTCCACTTT. It translates to CASSTYRGSSYNSPLHF.

This clonotype has more than one count but fewer than ten. The V gene is TRBV4-3, the J gene TRBJ2-2, with 16 bases matching TRBD2. The CDR3 is 23 amino acids. V shed 0 bases and J 5 bases; nucleotides not matched to a gene: 18. CDR1 LGHNA and CDR2 YSLEER come from the germline V gene. The CDR3 loop is CASSQDPAKGLAGGSLRTGELFF. DNA of the CDR3: TGCGCCAGCAGCCAAGATCCAGCAAAGGGACTAGCGGGAGGGAGTCTTCGAACCGGGGAGCTGTTTTTT.

The chain has TRBV5-6 and TRBJ2-7; D may be TRBD1 (6 bases). The CDR3 runs 12 residues. Germline V lookup: CDR1 SGHDT, CDR2 YYEEEE. Trimming removed 3 bases at V and 4 bases at J, with 8 bases between. CDR3 in amino acids: CASSWTAYEQYF. For the CDR3, the DNA is TGTGCCAGCAGCTGGACAGCTTACGAGCAGTACTTC.

This clonotype was seen at least ten times. The J gene is TRBJ2-7, the V gene TRBV7-2; 12 nucleotides line up with TRBD2. This CDR3 contains 14 residues. CDR1 is SGHTA and CDR2 is FQGNSA in the germline V gene. V gave up 4 bases and J gave up 3 bases; unmatched junction bases: 1. The CDR3 loop reads CASSSTSGSYEQYF. CDR3 DNA: TGTGCCAGCAGCTCGACTAGCGGGAGCTACGAGCAGTACTTC.

This clonotype showed up just a few times. V usage is TRBV6-5 and J usage is TRBJ1-1; no clear D. The length of the CDR3 is 13 residues. V dropped 2 bases and J dropped 5 bases, with 9 bases sitting between them. The germline V gene encodes CDR1 MNHEY and CDR2 SVGAGI. The CDR3 loop reads CASSYGRSTEAFF. The DNA for the CDR3 is TGTGCCAGCAGTTACGGGAGGAGTACTGAAGCTTTCTTT.

This clonotype was seen a single time. The rearrangement uses TRBV7-9 and TRBJ2-3, with TRBD1 matching 8 bases. V lost 1 base, J lost 7 bases, and 7 bases stayed unmatched. CDR1 and CDR2 (germline): SEHNR, FQNEAQ (reference sequence). The CDR3 sequence is 15 residues long. The CDR3 region is CASSLVGRGPYTQYF. The CDR3 DNA reads TGTGCCAGCAGCTTAGTAGGCAGGGGGCCATATACGCAGTATTTT.

A few counts support this clonotype. The chain uses TRBV2 and TRBJ2-5; D is unclear. The V gene lost 0 bases and the J gene lost 0 bases, with 17 bases spanning the gap. The CDR3 spans 18 residues. Germline CDR1 SNHLY, CDR2 FYNNEI. Here the CDR3 DNA reads TGTGCCAGCAGTGAAGCGCTTCGACCAGCCCAGCACCAAGAGACCCAGTACTTC. Protein sequence: CASSEALRPAQHQETQYF.

The chain carries TRBV14 and TRBJ2-7; 11 bases map to TRBD2. Germline-derived CDR1 and CDR2 are SGHDN and FVKESK. The CDR3 length is 15 residues. V lost 3 bases, J lost 8 bases, and 9 bases stayed unmatched. This CDR3 is CASSHISGGGTQQYF. The CDR3 nucleotides are TGTGCCAGCAGCCACATTAGCGGGGGGGGGACGCAGCAGTACTTC.

The chain is built from TRBV5-6 and TRBJ1-1; TRBD1 aligns across 7 bases. Germline V gives CDR1 SGHDT, CDR2 YYEEEE. The CDR3 loop spans 15 amino acids. V gave up 0 bases and J gave up 5 bases; unmatched junction bases: 7. The chain's CDR3 is CASSLVGGEVTEAFF. The CDR3 DNA reads TGTGCCAGCAGCTTGGTAGGGGGCGAGGTAACTGAAGCTTTCTTT.

The V call is TRBV11-2, the J call TRBJ1-2; D unclear. V lost 1 base to trimming and J lost 0 bases, with 9 bases between them. CDR3 length: 15 amino acids. Germline V gives CDR1 SGHAT, CDR2 FQNNGV. CDR3 residues: CASSLVGQSNYGYTF. The CDR3 coding sequence is TGTGCCAGCAGCTTAGTAGGGCAGTCTAACTATGGCTACACCTTC.

V gene TRBV12-3 or TRBV12-4 combines with J gene TRBJ2-7, with D perhaps given as TRBD1 or TRBD2 (5 bases each). This CDR3 region has 16 residues. Trimming pared 6 bases from V and 6 bases from J, leaving 24 bases between. DNA for the CDR3: TGTGCCAGCAGCCCTGAAGGGACCGCACACACCTCCGAGCAGTACTTC. Translated, it gives CASSPEGTAHTSEQYF.

This clonotype was counted at least ten times. The genes are TRBV20-1 and TRBJ2-5; 7 nucleotides match TRBD2. J lost 2 bases, V lost 0 bases, and 6 bases had no gene match. Germline-derived CDR1 and CDR2 are DFQATT and SNEGSKA (reference sequence). CDR3 length equals 15 residues. The CDR3 loop reads CSARDLGTTQETQYF. The CDR3 nucleotides read TGCAGTGCTAGAGATCTAGGGACTACGCAAGAGACCCAGTACTTC.

This clonotype has at least ten counts. The J gene is TRBJ2-3, the V gene TRBV20-1, with 9 bases identical to TRBD2. With V trimmed by 3 bases and J by 1 base, 2 bases remained unmatched. The CDR3 sequence is 14 residues long. Germline CDR1 reads DFQATT; CDR2 reads SNEGSKA (reference sequence). CDR3 nucleotides: TGCAGTGCTAGTAGCGGGAGCCGCACAGATACGCAGTATTTT. It codes for CSASSGSRTDTQYF.

Many counts were recorded for this clonotype. The chain has TRBV30 and TRBJ1-4, with D maybe TRBD1 (5 bases). There are 16 residues in the CDR3. Germline CDR1 GTSNPN, CDR2 SVGIG (reference sequence). V lost 0 bases to trimming and J lost 8 bases, with 19 bases between them. CDR3 sequence (DNA): TGTGCCTGGAGTGTACCCTGGGACTCTTCAAGGGAAAAACTGTTTTTT. This codes for CAWSVPWDSSREKLFF.

The chain has TRBV7-2 and TRBJ2-1; 12 bases align to TRBD1. V shed 5 bases, J shed 6 bases, and the junction held 5 bases outside the gene matches. This CDR3 is 15 amino acids long. Germline CDR1 and CDR2: SGHTA and FQGNSA. The CDR3 loop is CASSPGQGAPNEQFF. The CDR3 DNA is TGTGCCAGCAGCCCGGGACAGGGGGCGCCCAATGAGCAGTTCTTC.

This clonotype was seen repeatedly, ten times or more. The V gene is TRBV6-5, the J gene TRBJ2-1; no reliable D call. Trimming stripped 5 bases from V and 7 bases from J, with 9 bases between. This CDR3 spans 12 amino acids. The germline V gene has CDR1 MNHEY and CDR2 SVGAGI. CDR3 coding DNA: TGTGCCAGCAGTGCGGCCGGTAATGAGCAGTTCTTC. It translates to CASSAAGNEQFF.

The chain combines TRBV20-1 with TRBJ2-7; 7 bases fit TRBD1. The CDR3 runs 13 residues. Germline V gene sequence: CDR1 DFQATT, CDR2 SNEGSKA (reference sequence). V trimming: 5 bases; J trimming: 2 bases; junction bases outside the gene matches: 6. The CDR3 sequence is CSAYRGRTYEQYF. In nucleotides, the CDR3 is TGCAGTGCTTACAGGGGCCGAACCTACGAGCAGTACTTC.

The table lists this clonotype with a few counts. V is TRBV6-2 or TRBV6-3 and J is TRBJ1-2, with 7 bases matching TRBD1. Germline CDR1 and CDR2: MNHEY and SVGEGT. This CDR3 contains 13 residues. V was clipped by 2 bases and J by 10 bases; unmatched bases: 7. DNA for the CDR3: TGTGCCAGCAGTTACGGTAGGACAGGCTCCTACACCTTC. Residues: CASSYGRTGSYTF.

This clonotype was detected a few times. This sequence joins TRBV5-1 and TRBJ2-1; TRBD2 aligns across 11 bases. In germline, CDR1 is SGHRS, CDR2 YFSETQ. V shed 4 bases and J 4 bases; nucleotides not matched to a gene: 10. This CDR3 spans 17 amino acids. DNA for the CDR3: TGCGCCAGCAGCCCCAAAGGACTAGCGGGTTTATACAATGAGCAGTTCTTC. As protein: CASSPKGLAGLYNEQFF.

The sample holds a few counts of this clonotype. The genes are TRBV7-2 and TRBJ2-1, with no clear D. The CDR3 sequence is 16 residues long. In germline, CDR1 is SGHTA, CDR2 FQGNSA. V lost 2 bases to trimming and J lost 8 bases, with 19 bases between them. This CDR3 is CASSLLPRSYDDEQFF. The CDR3 coding sequence is TGTGCCAGCAGCTTATTACCCCGAAGCTATGACGATGAGCAGTTCTTC.

The CDR3 protein is CASSASRTNEQYF. DNA of the CDR3: TGTGCCAGCAGCGCCTCGCGAACCAACGAGCAGTACTTC. This chain uses TRBV9 with TRBJ2-7; no clear D gene. Germline V gene lookup returns CDR1 SGDLS and CDR2 YYNGEE. CDR3 length equals 13 residues. Trimming stripped 3 bases from V and 5 bases from J, with 12 bases between. The variable domain in full, completed from reference TRBV9 and TRBJ2-7, reads DSGVTQTPKHLITATGQRVTLRCSPRSGDLSVYWYQQSLDQGLQFLIQYYNGEERAKGNILERFSAQQFPDLHSELNLSSLELGDSALYFCASSASRTNEQYFGPGTRLTVT.

There are a few counts of this clonotype. V and J are TRBV7-3 and TRBJ1-2, with D unresolved. CDR1 is SGHTA, CDR2 FQGTGA, per germline. The CDR3 has 13 amino acids. V was cut by 5 bases and J by 8 bases, with 15 bases left in between. The CDR3 DNA follows: TGTGCCAGCAGCCCAAATGGTGGGGAAGGCTACACCTTC. It translates to CASSPNGGEGYTF.

In its sample, this clonotype was seen many times. V gene TRBV20-1 combines with J gene TRBJ2-2, with 10 nucleotides matching TRBD2. The CDR3 has 14 residues. The J segment lost 4 bases and the V segment lost 4 bases, leaving 3 bases of the junction unmatched. CDR1 is DFQATT, CDR2 SNEGSKA, per germline (reference sequence). CDR3 loop: CSAKRGGATGELFF. Written as DNA, the CDR3 is TGCAGTGCTAAGCGGGGGGGTGCCACCGGGGAGCTGTTTTTT.

The gene calls are TRBV12-3 or TRBV12-4 and TRBJ2-7, with 8 positions matching TRBD2. J lost 0 bases, V lost 5 bases, and 3 bases had no gene match. The CDR3 spans 14 residues. As DNA, the CDR3 is TGTGCCAGCAGTACGGGGGGGGCCTCCTACGAGCAGTACTTC. It codes for CASSTGGASYEQYF.

The V and J genes are TRBV10-3 and TRBJ2-2, with 7 bases fitting TRBD2. The germline V gene encodes CDR1 ENHRY and CDR2 SYGVKD. V trimming: 4 bases; J trimming: 2 bases; junction bases outside the gene matches: 7. CDR3 length: 16 residues. The CDR3 here is CAISGWAGENTGELFF. As DNA, the CDR3 is TGTGCCATCAGTGGTTGGGCGGGAGAAAACACCGGGGAGCTGTTTTTT.